This entry is about one T cell receptor beta chain. What it binds is not known. These data originate in a study of cytomegalovirus exposure and HLA in healthy donors. Whole-study context: There were under 130 million unique TCR beta sequences, drawn from around 180 million T cells, in an earlier analysis. Unique TCRs numbering roughly 85 million, obtained from HLA-typed donors, made up an early data release.

The PCR ran on 60 Vbeta and 13 Jbeta primers. Libraries were prepared by immunoSEQ multiplex PCR; TCRdb keeps only in-frame clonotypes and omits some of them. Here the sample spans about 150,000 clones, approximately 80% being singletons. Among the donors, all were healthy bone marrow donors. The length of the CDR3 is 14 residues. Germline trimming cut 3 bases from V and 6 bases from J; bases unmatched to any gene: 6. CDR1 SEHNR and CDR2 FQNEAQ come from the germline V gene (reference sequence). Study-level points and caveats: The study put some 160 TCR beta chains on its list as cytomegalovirus-associated.

Material: PBMCs. This sequence originates from a male donor in good health and CMV-seronegative. The V call is TRBV7-9, the J call TRBJ2-7, with TRBD2 matching over 9 bases. Here the CDR3 DNA reads TGTGCCAGCAGCTTGCTAGCGGGGAATAGCGAGCAGTACTTC. Its translation is CASSLLAGNSEQYF.